The 27 T cell receptor beta chains in this list originate from one sample, sequenced in a study of shared clonotypes between healthy human individuals. The method was immunoSEQ multiplex PCR; TCRdb's version includes in-frame clones alone and lacks a portion of them. The repertoire includes a few million clones, approximately 95% of them detected once, and roughly 0.13% sits in the top ten. Sequencing input: naive CD4+ T cells sorted from blood. The subset was: CD45RA+ positively selected. These receptors originate from a man aged 18 to 29 in good health.

The chain carries TRBV11-2 and TRBJ1-4; tentative D call: TRBD1 (5 bases). V was pared by 6 bases and J by 3 bases, with 14 bases between. This CDR3 is 15 amino acids long. Germline V lookup: CDR1 SGHAT, CDR2 FQNNGV. CDR3 nucleotides: TGTGCCAGCAGGCCCCCCGGGACCCCTAATGAAAAACTGTTTTTT. Protein: CASRPPGTPNEKLFF.

CDR3 nucleotide sequence: TGCGCCAGCAGCTTAGCAGGAGCTTCAAACATTCAGTACTTC. Translation gives CASSLAGASNIQYF. The chain is built from TRBV5-1 and TRBJ2-4; D is uncertain. The germline CDR1 and CDR2 sequences are SGHRS and YFSETQ. V lost 2 bases and J 6 bases, leaving 12 bases between the germline ends. CDR3 length equals 14 residues.

This clone was seen only once. The chain has TRBV9 and TRBJ2-7; no definite D call. V lost 5 bases, J lost 3 bases, and 9 bases lay in between. In germline, CDR1 is SGDLS, CDR2 YYNGEE. The CDR3 has 12 amino acids. CDR3 residues: CASSAENYEQYF. For the CDR3, the DNA is TGTGCCAGCAGTGCTGAAAACTACGAGCAGTACTTC.

V is TRBV14 and J is TRBJ2-7; D assignment may be TRBD1 or TRBD2 (5 bases each). CDR3 length: 11 amino acids. With 1 base removed from V and 10 bases from J, the gap between germline ends came to 8 bases. Germline CDR1 is SGHDN and CDR2 is FVKESK. For the CDR3, the DNA is TGTGCCAGCAGCCAAGCCGGGGCCCAGTACTTC. This sequence encodes CASSQAGAQYF.

The V gene is TRBV19, the J gene TRBJ1-4; 8 bases fit TRBD1. The CDR3 covers 16 residues. Germline trimming cut 4 bases from V and 6 bases from J; bases unmatched to any gene: 10. The germline V gene encodes CDR1 LNHDA and CDR2 SQIVND (reference sequence). The CDR3 protein is CASSTGTGGRYEKLFF. The CDR3 nucleotides read TGTGCCAGTAGTACCGGGACAGGCGGGCGGTATGAAAAACTGTTTTTT. Supplemented by reference TRBV19 and TRBJ1-4, the full variable domain reads DGGITQSPKYLFRKEGQNVTLSCEQNLNHDAMYWYRQDPGQGLRLIYYSQIVNDFQKGDIAEGYSVSREKKESFPLTVTSAQKNPTAFYLCASSTGTGGRYEKLFFGSGTQLSVL.

The chain employs TRBV11-2 and TRBJ2-1; D not resolved. Germline V lookup: CDR1 SGHAT, CDR2 FQNNGV. The germline V and J ends were trimmed by 7 bases and 6 bases, with 10 bases remaining between them. The CDR3 has 12 residues. The CDR3 sequence: CASTGVLNEQFF. CDR3 coding DNA: TGTGCCAGCACCGGTGTCCTCAATGAGCAGTTCTTC.

The chain has TRBV10-3 and TRBJ2-5, with 11 bases aligning to TRBD2. CDR1 and CDR2 (germline): ENHRY, SYGVKD. V lost 0 bases and J lost 2; bases outside the gene matches: 5. This CDR3 has 17 residues. The CDR3 loop reads CAISESLAGALQETQYF. CDR3 sequence (DNA): TGTGCCATCAGTGAGTCACTAGCGGGGGCCCTACAAGAGACCCAGTACTTC.

The rearrangement links TRBV18 to TRBJ2-7; TRBD1 agrees at 9 bases. Trimming took 6 bases from V and 4 from J; bases not matched to a gene: 10. CDR1 and CDR2 (germline): KGHSH, LQKENI. The CDR3 has 15 amino acids. CDR3 bases: TGTGCCAGCTCGGCCACAGGGGGCGATGGTTACGAGCAGTACTTC. Its protein is CASSATGGDGYEQYF.

The V gene is TRBV7-2, the J gene TRBJ2-7, with 9 bases matching TRBD2. The CDR3 spans 18 residues. Germline CDR1 is SGHTA and CDR2 is FQGNSA. Trimming removed 1 base from V and 0 bases from J; junction bases left unmatched: 10. The CDR3 here is CASSLVSSGTTSSYEQYF. In nucleotides, the CDR3 is TGTGCCAGCAGCTTAGTGTCTAGCGGGACGACGAGCTCCTACGAGCAGTACTTC.

This chain uses TRBV15 with TRBJ2-7, with TRBD1 matching 7 bases. After removal of 0 bases from V and 7 bases from J, the junction contained 6 bases not matched to a gene. From germline, CDR1 is LNHNV and CDR2 YYDKDF (reference sequence). This CDR3 is 14 amino acids long. CDR3 region: CATSREWTGGEQYF. CDR3 DNA sequence: TGTGCCACCAGCAGAGAATGGACAGGCGGAGAGCAGTACTTC.

This chain joins TRBV9 and TRBJ2-5; D gene unclear. This CDR3 contains 12 residues. Trimming cost V 0 bases and J 4 bases, with 4 bases left between them. The germline V gene encodes CDR1 SGDLS and CDR2 YYNGEE. The CDR3 region has the DNA TGTGCCAGCAGCGTAGACTCAGAGACCCAGTACTTC. Protein sequence: CASSVDSETQYF.

In nucleotides, the CDR3 is TGTGCCATCAGTGCAGGGACTAGCGGTGCCTACGAGCAGTACTTC. Its translation is CAISAGTSGAYEQYF. The rearrangement uses TRBV10-3 and TRBJ2-7; 11 bases align to TRBD2. With V trimmed by 4 bases and J by 2 bases, 4 bases remained unmatched. The CDR3 runs 15 residues. Germline lookup yields CDR1 ENHRY and CDR2 SYGVKD.

CDR3 sequence reads: CATTHVDTQYF. Written as DNA, the CDR3 is TGTGCCACCACCCATGTGGATACGCAGTATTTT. This chain joins TRBV6-5 and TRBJ2-3; D uncertain. Trimming cost V 10 bases and J 6 bases, with 11 bases left between them. Germline CDR1 reads MNHEY; CDR2 reads SVGAGI. The CDR3 is 11 amino acids.

The V gene is TRBV29-1, the J gene TRBJ1-1; 8 bases line up with TRBD1. The CDR3 length is 12 residues. V lost 4 bases and J lost 5; bases outside the gene matches: 3. The germline gives CDR1 SQVTM, CDR2 ANQGSEA. The CDR3: CSVGQGATEAFF. The CDR3 region has the DNA TGCAGCGTTGGGCAGGGGGCGACTGAAGCTTTCTTT.

The V call is TRBV27, the J call TRBJ2-2, with D unresolved. This CDR3 has 14 amino acids. Germline V gives CDR1 MNHEY, CDR2 SMNVEV (reference sequence). Trimming left V 3 bases short and J 0 bases short, with 5 bases between. The CDR3 here is CASSLGSNTGELFF. The DNA for the CDR3 is TGTGCCAGCAGTTTGGGCTCGAACACCGGGGAGCTGTTTTTT.

This clone was seen more than once but under ten times. The CDR3 loop reads CASRDGDTGELFF. The CDR3 nucleotides read TGCGCCAGCAGGGACGGAGACACCGGGGAGCTGTTTTTT. The rearrangement joins TRBV10-1 to TRBJ2-2; D is unresolved. Trimming took 6 bases from V and 3 from J, leaving 8 bases between them. The CDR3 is 13 amino acids. CDR1 is WNHNN and CDR2 is SYGVQD in the germline V gene (reference sequence).

The chain links TRBV30 to TRBJ2-1, with 9 bases fitting TRBD2. The V gene end was trimmed by 3 bases and the J gene end by 6 bases; junction bases not matched to a gene: 12. Germline CDR1 GTSNPN, CDR2 SVGIG (reference sequence). The CDR3 contains 16 residues. The CDR3 protein is CAWSLPGSGSLNEQFF. The CDR3 nucleotides read TGTGCCTGGAGCCTACCGGGTAGCGGGAGTCTCAATGAGCAGTTCTTC.

The CDR3 region has the DNA TGTGCCAGCAGTTTTGGGGTTAACAATAATTCACCCCTCCACTTT. Amino acid sequence: CASSFGVNNNSPLHF. The J gene is TRBJ1-6, the V gene TRBV9; D unresolved. Trimming removed 5 bases at V and 5 bases at J, with 14 bases between. The CDR3 has 15 residues. The germline V gene has CDR1 SGDLS and CDR2 YYNGEE.

This clone showed up just once. The gene calls are TRBV11-2 and TRBJ1-2; 10 positions match TRBD1. CDR1 is SGHAT and CDR2 is FQNNGV in the germline V gene. Trimming cost V 6 bases and J 9 bases; bases outside gene matches: 7. CDR3 length: 13 amino acids. The DNA for the CDR3 is TGTGCCAGCAGTCAAGACAGGGGGCTAAGCTACACCTTC. Its protein is CASSQDRGLSYTF.

A note on this clone: Other DNA sequences in the sample encode the same CDR3. The chain couples TRBV2 to TRBJ2-3; 8 bases are shared with TRBD1. CDR1 is SNHLY, CDR2 FYNNEI, per germline. The CDR3 totals 15 residues. Trimming at V came to 3 bases and at J to 2 bases, leaving 4 bases not matched to a gene. This CDR3 is CASSEWDRPTDTQYF. For the CDR3, the DNA is TGTGCCAGCAGTGAGTGGGACAGGCCCACAGATACGCAGTATTTT.

This chain links TRBV2 with TRBJ1-4; D unresolved. Germline CDR1 reads SNHLY; CDR2 reads FYNNEI. This CDR3 is 13 amino acids long. V was trimmed by 9 bases and J by 6 bases, leaving 14 bases between them. The CDR3 coding sequence is TGTGCCAGTTCTGGCTGGGAGTATGAAAAACTGTTTTTT. Its protein is CASSGWEYEKLFF.

The chain links TRBV5-1 to TRBJ2-1; 7 bases match TRBD2. CDR1 is SGHRS, CDR2 YFSETQ, per germline. With V trimmed by 0 bases and J by 2 bases, 2 bases remained unmatched. This CDR3 has 15 residues. CDR3 region: CASSLELATYNEQFF. CDR3 in DNA: TGCGCCAGCAGCTTGGAACTAGCGACCTACAATGAGCAGTTCTTC.

The genes are TRBV28 and TRBJ1-2; D gene uncertain. This CDR3 has 16 residues. V lost 5 bases to trimming and J lost 3 bases, with 19 bases between them. CDR1 and CDR2 (germline): MDHEN, SYDVKM. The CDR3 nucleotides are TGTGCCAGCAGTGTCGGTCGGCGCCAACGCGACTATGGCTACACCTTC. This codes for CASSVGRRQRDYGYTF.

As regards this clone: This specimen includes other DNA sequences encoding the same CDR3. V and J are TRBV28 and TRBJ1-5; D gene uncertain. The V gene lost 2 bases and the J gene lost 6 bases, with 5 bases spanning the gap. This CDR3 is 12 amino acids long. CDR1 is MDHEN, CDR2 SYDVKM, per germline. The CDR3 loop is CASSLSPQPQHF. The CDR3 coding sequence is TGTGCCAGCAGTTTAAGCCCTCAGCCCCAGCATTTT.

This chain connects TRBV11-3 to TRBJ2-3, with 8 positions matching TRBD2. Trimming removed 5 bases from V and 1 base from J; junction bases left unmatched: 11. The length of the CDR3 is 17 residues. Germline CDR1 reads SGHNT; CDR2 reads YENEEA. This CDR3 reads CASSASGATSGTDTQYF. CDR3 DNA: TGTGCCAGCAGCGCCTCCGGGGCGACTAGCGGCACAGATACGCAGTATTTT.

The V and J genes are TRBV7-2 and TRBJ2-7; 9 nucleotides match TRBD2. The CDR3 is 15 amino acids. Germline CDR1 is SGHTA and CDR2 is FQGNSA. With V trimmed by 5 bases and J by 1 base, 6 bases remained unmatched. The CDR3 bases are TGTGCCAGCAGCCCGGGACTAGCTGCATCCTACGAGCAGTACTTC. It encodes CASSPGLAASYEQYF.

The V and J genes are TRBV11-2 and TRBJ1-6; D possibly corresponds to TRBD1 (6 bases). Per the germline V gene, CDR1 is SGHAT and CDR2 is FQNNGV. V lost 4 bases to trimming and J lost 9 bases, with 16 bases between them. The CDR3 sequence is 15 residues long. Here the CDR3 reads CASSSLQGAGSPLHF. The CDR3, as DNA: TGTGCCAGCAGCTCACTACAGGGTGCGGGTTCACCCCTCCACTTT.